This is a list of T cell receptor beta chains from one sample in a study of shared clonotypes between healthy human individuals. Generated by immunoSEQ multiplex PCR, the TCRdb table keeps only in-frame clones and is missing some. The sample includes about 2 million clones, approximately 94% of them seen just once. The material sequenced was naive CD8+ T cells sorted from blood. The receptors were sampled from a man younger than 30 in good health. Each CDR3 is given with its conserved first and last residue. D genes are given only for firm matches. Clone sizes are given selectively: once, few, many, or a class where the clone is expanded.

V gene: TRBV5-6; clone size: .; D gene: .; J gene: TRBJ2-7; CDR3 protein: CASSLRGLSSYEQYF; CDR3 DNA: TGTGCCAGCAGCTTGCGGGGCCTCAGCTCCTACGAGCAGTACTTC
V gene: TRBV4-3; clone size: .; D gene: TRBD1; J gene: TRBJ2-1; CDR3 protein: CASSLRTGGYNEQFF; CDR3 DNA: TGCGCCAGCAGCCTACGGACAGGGGGCTATAATGAGCAGTTCTTC
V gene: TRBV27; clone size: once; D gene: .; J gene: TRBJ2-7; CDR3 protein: CASTQSYEQYF; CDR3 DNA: TGTGCCAGCACACAGTCCTACGAGCAGTACTTC
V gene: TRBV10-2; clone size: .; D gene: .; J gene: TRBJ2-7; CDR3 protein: CASRGQGAYEQYF; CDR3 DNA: TGCGCCAGCAGGGGGCAGGGTGCCTACGAGCAGTACTTC
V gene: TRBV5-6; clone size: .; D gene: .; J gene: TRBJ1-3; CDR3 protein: CASSLGTAGNTIYF; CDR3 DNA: TGTGCCAGCAGCTTGGGCACAGCTGGAAACACCATATATTTT
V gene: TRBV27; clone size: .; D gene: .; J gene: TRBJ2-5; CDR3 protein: CASSLSPGVWEETQYF; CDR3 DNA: TGTGCCAGCAGTTTAAGCCCGGGGGTTTGGGAAGAGACCCAGTACTTC
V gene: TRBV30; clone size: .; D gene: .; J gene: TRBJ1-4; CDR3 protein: CAWTGGAGIEKLFF; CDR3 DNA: TGTGCCTGGACTGGGGGAGCCGGTATTGAAAAACTGTTTTTT
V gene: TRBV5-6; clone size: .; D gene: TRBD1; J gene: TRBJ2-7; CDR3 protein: CASSSNTGTGSYEQYF; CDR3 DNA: TGTGCCAGCAGCTCCAACACCGGGACAGGCTCCTACGAGCAGTACTTC
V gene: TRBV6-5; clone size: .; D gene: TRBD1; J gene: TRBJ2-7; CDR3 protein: CASEPGTGVNEQYF; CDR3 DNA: TGTGCCAGTGAACCCGGGACAGGGGTCAACGAGCAGTACTTC
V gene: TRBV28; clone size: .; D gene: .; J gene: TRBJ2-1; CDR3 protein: CASRGNWGVYNEQFF; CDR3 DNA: TGTGCCAGCAGGGGGAATTGGGGGGTTTACAATGAGCAGTTCTTC
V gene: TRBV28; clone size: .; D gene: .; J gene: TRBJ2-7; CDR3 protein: CASSLFGTVNYEQYF; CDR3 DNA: TGTGCCAGCAGTTTATTCGGGACGGTAAACTACGAGCAGTACTTC
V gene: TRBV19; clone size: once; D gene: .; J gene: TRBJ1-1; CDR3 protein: CASSGTAGTEAFF; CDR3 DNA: TGTGCCAGTAGCGGTACGGCGGGCACTGAAGCTTTCTTT
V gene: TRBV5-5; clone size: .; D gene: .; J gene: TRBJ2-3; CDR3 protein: CASSLDPPPDTQYF; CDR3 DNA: TGTGCCAGCAGCTTGGATCCCCCGCCAGATACGCAGTATTTT
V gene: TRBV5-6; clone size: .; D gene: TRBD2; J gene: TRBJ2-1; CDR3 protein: CASSLAGGVYDSYNEQFF; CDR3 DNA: TGTGCCAGCAGCCTAGCGGGGGGCGTTTATGACTCCTACAATGAGCAGTTCTTC